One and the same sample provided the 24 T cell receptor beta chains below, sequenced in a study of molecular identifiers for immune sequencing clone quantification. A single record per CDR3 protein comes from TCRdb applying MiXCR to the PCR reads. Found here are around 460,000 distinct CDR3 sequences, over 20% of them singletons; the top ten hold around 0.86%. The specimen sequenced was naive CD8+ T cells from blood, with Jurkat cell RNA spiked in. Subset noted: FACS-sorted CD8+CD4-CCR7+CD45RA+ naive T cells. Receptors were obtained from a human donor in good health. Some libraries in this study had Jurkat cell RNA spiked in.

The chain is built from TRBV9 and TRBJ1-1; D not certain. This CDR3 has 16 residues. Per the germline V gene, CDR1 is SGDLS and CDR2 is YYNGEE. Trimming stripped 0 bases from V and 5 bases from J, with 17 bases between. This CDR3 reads CASSVGEGDIGTEAFF. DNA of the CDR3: TGTGCCAGCAGCGTAGGAGAGGGAGACATTGGGACTGAAGCTTTCTTT.

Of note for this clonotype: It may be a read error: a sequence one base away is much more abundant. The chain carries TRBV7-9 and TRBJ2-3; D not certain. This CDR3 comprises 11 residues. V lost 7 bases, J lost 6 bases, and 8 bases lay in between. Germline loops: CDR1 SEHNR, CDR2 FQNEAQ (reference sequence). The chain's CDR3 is CASNSMDTQYF. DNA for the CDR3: TGTGCCAGCAACTCGATGGATACGCAGTATTTT.

The CDR3 reads CASRKSRREEETQYF. The CDR3 nucleotides are TGTGCCAGCAGGAAGAGCCGGCGGGAGGAAGAGACCCAGTACTTC. The V gene is TRBV6-2 or TRBV6-3, the J gene TRBJ2-5, with 8 positions matching TRBD2. Germline CDR1 and CDR2: MNHEY and SVGEGT. CDR3 length equals 15 residues. V was clipped by 6 bases and J by 3 bases; unmatched bases: 9.

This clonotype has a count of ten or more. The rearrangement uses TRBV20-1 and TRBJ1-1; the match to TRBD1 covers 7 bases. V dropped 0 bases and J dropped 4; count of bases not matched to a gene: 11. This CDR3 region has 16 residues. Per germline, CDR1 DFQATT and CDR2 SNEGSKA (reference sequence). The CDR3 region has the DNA TGCAGTGCTAGAGATACCCGGGGGACAGCCCGCACTGAAGCTTTCTTT. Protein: CSARDTRGTARTEAFF.

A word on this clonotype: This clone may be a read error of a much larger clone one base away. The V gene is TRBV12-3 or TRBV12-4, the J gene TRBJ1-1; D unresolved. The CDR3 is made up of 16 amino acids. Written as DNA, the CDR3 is TGTGTCAGCAGCCATTTGGAAGAAAGGGCGGACACTGAAGCTTTCTTT. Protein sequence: CVSSHLEERADTEAFF.

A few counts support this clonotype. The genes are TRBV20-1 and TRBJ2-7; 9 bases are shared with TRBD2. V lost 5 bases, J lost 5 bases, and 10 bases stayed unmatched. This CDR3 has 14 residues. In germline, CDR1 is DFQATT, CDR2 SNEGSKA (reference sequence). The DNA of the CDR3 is TGCAGTGCTGCACCGGGACTAGCTAGTGACGAGCAGTACTTC. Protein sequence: CSAAPGLASDEQYF.

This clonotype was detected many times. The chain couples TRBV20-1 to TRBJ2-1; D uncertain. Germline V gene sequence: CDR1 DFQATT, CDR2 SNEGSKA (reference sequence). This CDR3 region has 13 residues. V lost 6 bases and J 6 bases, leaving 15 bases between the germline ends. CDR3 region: CSAEQTLSNEQFF. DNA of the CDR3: TGCAGTGCCGAACAGACCCTCAGCAATGAGCAGTTCTTC.

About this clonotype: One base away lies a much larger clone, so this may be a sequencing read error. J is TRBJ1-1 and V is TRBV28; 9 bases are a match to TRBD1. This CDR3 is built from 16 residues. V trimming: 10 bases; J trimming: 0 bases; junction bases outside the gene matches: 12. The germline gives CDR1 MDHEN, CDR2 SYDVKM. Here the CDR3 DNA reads TGTGCCAACAGGACACGACAGGGGGACCTGAACACTGAAGCTTTCTTT. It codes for CANRTRQGDLNTEAFF.

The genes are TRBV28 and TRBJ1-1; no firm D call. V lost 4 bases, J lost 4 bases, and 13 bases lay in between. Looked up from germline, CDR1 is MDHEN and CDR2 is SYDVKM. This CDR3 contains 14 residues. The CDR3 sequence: CASSSQALFTEAFF. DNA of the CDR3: TGTGCCAGCAGTTCCCAAGCCCTATTCACTGAAGCTTTCTTT. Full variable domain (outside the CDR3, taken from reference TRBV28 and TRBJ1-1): DVKVTQSSRYLVKRTGEKVFLECVQDMDHENMFWYRQDPGLGLRLIYFSYDVKMKEKGDIPEGYSVSREKKERFSLILESASTNQTSMYLCASSSQALFTEAFFGQGTRLTVV.

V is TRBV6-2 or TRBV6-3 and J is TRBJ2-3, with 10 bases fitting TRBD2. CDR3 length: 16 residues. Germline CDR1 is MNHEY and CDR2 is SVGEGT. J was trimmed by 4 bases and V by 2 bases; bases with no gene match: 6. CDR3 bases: TGTGCCAGCAGTTACCTGTCTAGCGGGAGCCCAGATACGCAGTATTTT. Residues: CASSYLSSGSPDTQYF.

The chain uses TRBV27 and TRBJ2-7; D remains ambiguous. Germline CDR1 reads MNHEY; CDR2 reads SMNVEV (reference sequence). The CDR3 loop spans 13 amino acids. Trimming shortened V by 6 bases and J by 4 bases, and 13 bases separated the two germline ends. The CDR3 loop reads CASRDGLRYEQYF. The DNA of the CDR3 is TGTGCCAGCAGGGATGGGTTAAGGTACGAGCAGTACTTC.

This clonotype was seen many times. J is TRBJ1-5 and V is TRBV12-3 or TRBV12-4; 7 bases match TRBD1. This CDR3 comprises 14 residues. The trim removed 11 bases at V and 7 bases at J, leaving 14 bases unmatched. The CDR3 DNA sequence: TGTGCCGTTGGCTCCACAGGGGTGAAACAGCCCCAGCATTTT. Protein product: CAVGSTGVKQPQHF.

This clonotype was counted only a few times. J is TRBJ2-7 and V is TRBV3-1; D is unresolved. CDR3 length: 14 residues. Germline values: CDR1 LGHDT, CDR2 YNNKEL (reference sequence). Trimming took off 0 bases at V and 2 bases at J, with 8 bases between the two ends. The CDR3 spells CASSQEVKTYEQYF. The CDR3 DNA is TGTGCCAGCAGCCAAGAAGTAAAAACCTACGAGCAGTACTTC.

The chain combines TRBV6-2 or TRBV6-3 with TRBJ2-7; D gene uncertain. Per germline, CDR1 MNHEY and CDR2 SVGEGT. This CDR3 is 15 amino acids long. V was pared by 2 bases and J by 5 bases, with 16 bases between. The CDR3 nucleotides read TGTGCCAGCAGTTACGGGTCCCCGGATTATCACGAGCAGTACTTC. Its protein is CASSYGSPDYHEQYF.

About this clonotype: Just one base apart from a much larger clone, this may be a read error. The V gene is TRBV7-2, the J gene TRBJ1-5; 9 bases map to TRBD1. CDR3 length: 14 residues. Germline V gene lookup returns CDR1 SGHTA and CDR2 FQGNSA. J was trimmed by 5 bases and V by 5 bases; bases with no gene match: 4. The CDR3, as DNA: TGTGCCAGCAGCGAAAACAGGGGGCATCAGCCCCAGCATTTT. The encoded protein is CASSENRGHQPQHF.

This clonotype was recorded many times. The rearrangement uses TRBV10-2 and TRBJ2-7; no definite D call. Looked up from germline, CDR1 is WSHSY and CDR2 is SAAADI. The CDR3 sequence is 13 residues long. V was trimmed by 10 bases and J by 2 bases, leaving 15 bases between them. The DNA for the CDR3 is TGCGCCACCATTAACCGAACCGCCTACGAGCAGTACTTC. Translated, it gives CATINRTAYEQYF.

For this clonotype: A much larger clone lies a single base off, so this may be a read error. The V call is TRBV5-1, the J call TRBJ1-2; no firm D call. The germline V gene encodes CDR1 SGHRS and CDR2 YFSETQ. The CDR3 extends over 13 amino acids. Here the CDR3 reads CASSFLENYGCTF. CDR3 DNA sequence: TGCGCCAGCAGCTTTTTGGAGAACTATGGCTGCACCTTC.

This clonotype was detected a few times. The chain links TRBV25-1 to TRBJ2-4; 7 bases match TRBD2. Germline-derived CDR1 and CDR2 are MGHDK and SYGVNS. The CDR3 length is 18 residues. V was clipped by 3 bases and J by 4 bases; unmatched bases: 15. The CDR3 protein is CASSDGLMHGGGKNIQYF. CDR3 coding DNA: TGTGCCAGCAGTGACGGGTTAATGCATGGGGGAGGGAAAAACATTCAGTACTTC. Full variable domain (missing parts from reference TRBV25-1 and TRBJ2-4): EADIYQTPRYLVIGTGKKITLECSQTMGHDKMYWYQQDPGMELHLIHYSYGVNSTEKGDLSSESTVSRIRTEHFPLTLESARPSHTSQYLCASSDGLMHGGGKNIQYFGAGTRLSVL.

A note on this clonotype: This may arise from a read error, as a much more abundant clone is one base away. CDR3 bases: TGCAGTGGCGGGATGGCGGGGGTCTACGAGCAGTACTTC. Translated: CSGGMAGVYEQYF. This sequence joins TRBV20-1 and TRBJ2-7; 7 positions agree with TRBD2. Germline V gene sequence: CDR1 DFQATT, CDR2 SNEGSKA (reference sequence). CDR3 length: 13 residues. The trim removed 7 bases at V and 3 bases at J, leaving 9 bases unmatched.

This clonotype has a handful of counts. CDR3 sequence (DNA): TGTGCCAGCAGTTCGGGAGACAGGGGAATCTATGGCTACACCTTC. Translating gives CASSSGDRGIYGYTF. The chain recombines TRBV27 with TRBJ1-2; 8 bases are shared with TRBD1. Germline V gene lookup returns CDR1 MNHEY and CDR2 SMNVEV (reference sequence). The CDR3 contains 15 residues. J was trimmed by 4 bases and V by 4 bases; bases with no gene match: 8.

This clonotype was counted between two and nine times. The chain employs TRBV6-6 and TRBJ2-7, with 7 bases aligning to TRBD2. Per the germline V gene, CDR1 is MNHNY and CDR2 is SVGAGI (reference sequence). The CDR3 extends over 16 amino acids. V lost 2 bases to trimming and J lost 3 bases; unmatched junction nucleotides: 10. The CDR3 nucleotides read TGTGCCAGCAGTTACAATCAGCGGGACTTGCACTACGAGCAGTACTTC. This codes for CASSYNQRDLHYEQYF.

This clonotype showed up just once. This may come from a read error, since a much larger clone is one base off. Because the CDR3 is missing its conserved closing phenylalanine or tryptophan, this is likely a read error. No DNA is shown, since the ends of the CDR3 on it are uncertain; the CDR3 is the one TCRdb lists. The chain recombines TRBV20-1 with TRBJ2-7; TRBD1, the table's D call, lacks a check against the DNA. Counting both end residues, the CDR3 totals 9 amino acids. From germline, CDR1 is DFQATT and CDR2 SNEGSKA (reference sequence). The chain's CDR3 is CSASPGKYS.

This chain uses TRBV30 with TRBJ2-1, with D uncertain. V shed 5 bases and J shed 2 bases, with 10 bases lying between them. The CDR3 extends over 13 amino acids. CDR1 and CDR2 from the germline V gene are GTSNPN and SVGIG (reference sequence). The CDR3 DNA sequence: TGTGCCTGGGACCAAGTCACCTACAATGAGCAGTTCTTC. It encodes CAWDQVTYNEQFF.

This CDR3 reads CASSSELAGLYEQFF. The CDR3 coding sequence is TGTGCCAGCAGCTCGGAACTAGCGGGCCTTTATGAGCAGTTCTTC. The chain links TRBV7-9 to TRBJ2-1, with 9 bases aligning to TRBD2. The ends lost 4 bases at V and 8 bases at J; junction bases unmatched: 9. This CDR3 has 15 amino acids. Germline V gene data show CDR1 as SEHNR and CDR2 as FQNEAQ (reference sequence).